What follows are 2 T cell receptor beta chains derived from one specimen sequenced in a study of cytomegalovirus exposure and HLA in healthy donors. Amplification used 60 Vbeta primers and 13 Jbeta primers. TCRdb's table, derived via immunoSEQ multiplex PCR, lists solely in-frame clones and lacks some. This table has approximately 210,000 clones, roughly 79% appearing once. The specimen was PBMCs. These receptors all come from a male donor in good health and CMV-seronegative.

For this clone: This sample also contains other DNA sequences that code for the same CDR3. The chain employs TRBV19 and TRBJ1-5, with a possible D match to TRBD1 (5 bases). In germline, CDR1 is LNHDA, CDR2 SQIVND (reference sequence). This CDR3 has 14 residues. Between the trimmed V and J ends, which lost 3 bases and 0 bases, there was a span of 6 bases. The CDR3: CASSIRDSNQPQHF. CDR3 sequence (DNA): TGTGCCAGTAGTATCAGGGATAGCAATCAGCCCCAGCATTTT.

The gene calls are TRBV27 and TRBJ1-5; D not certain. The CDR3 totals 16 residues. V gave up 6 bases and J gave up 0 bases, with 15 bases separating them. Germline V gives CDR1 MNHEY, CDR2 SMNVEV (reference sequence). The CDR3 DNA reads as TGTGCCAGCAGCCCCTCCGACGGAGATAGCAATCAGCCCCAGCATTTT. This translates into CASSPSDGDSNQPQHF.